These T cell receptor beta chains were read from a single sample in a study of T-cell reconstitution after alpha-beta-depleted transplantation in children. TCRdb called the PCR reads again in MiXCR, with one record for every CDR3 protein. This sample has 750,000 to 950,000 distinct CDR3 sequences; about 16% occur once, and the top ten carry approximately 4.5%. The material was PBMCs, mostly from graft donor cells, obtained 360 days after TCRalphabeta/CD19-depleted stem cell transplant. The receptors shown here come from a male patient aged 5 to 17 who had a stem cell transplant for acute lymphoblastic leukemia, so the T cells may come from the graft donor. CDR3s include the opening cysteine and the closing phenylalanine or tryptophan. The D gene is left open where the match is weak. Expanded clones get a size class; other rows say once, few or many, or leave the size out.

V: TRBV18
size: .
D: TRBD2
J: TRBJ2-7
DNA: TGTGCCAGCTCCCCTCTTAGCGGGAGTCGGGACGAGCAGTACTTC
CDR3: CASSPLSGSRDEQYF

V: TRBV10-3
size: .
D: .
J: TRBJ2-5
DNA: TGTGCCATCAGCGGACACGCACAAGAGACCCAGTACTTC
CDR3: CAISGHAQETQYF

V: TRBV7-9
size: few
D: TRBD2
J: TRBJ2-7
DNA: TGTGCCAGCAGCCATAGGACTAGCGGGACCTACGAGCAGTACTTC
CDR3: CASSHRTSGTYEQYF

V: TRBV20-1
size: .
D: .
J: TRBJ2-6
DNA: TGCAGTGCTAGAGATCATGGGACCGGGGCCAACGTCCTGACTTTC
CDR3: CSARDHGTGANVLTF

V: TRBV6-4
size: .
D: .
J: TRBJ2-3
DNA: TGTGCCAGCAGTAGGGCGTTGGGGGATACGCAGTATTTT
CDR3: CASSRALGDTQYF

V: TRBV24-1
size: many
D: .
J: TRBJ2-5
DNA: TGTGCCACCAGTGATTTGTGGGAAGAGACCCAGTACTTC
CDR3: CATSDLWEETQYF

V: TRBV20-1
size: .
D: .
J: TRBJ1-2
DNA: TGCAGTGCTAGAGATGTTGGGAGGGCCTTCCTCTATGGCTACACCTTC
CDR3: CSARDVGRAFLYGYTF

V: TRBV5-1
size: .
D: TRBD2
J: TRBJ2-3
DNA: TGCGCCAGCAGAGCGGGACCAAGTATAGATACGCAGTATTTT
CDR3: CASRAGPSIDTQYF

V: TRBV5-1
size: .
D: .
J: TRBJ2-7
DNA: TGCGCCAGCAGCTTGGTTCAGGCGCGGACATCCTACGAGCAGTACTTC
CDR3: CASSLVQARTSYEQYF

V: TRBV20-1
size: .
D: TRBD1
J: TRBJ1-4
DNA: TGCAGTGCGGATACAGGGGGCCCCACTAATGAAAAACTGTTTTTT
CDR3: CSADTGGPTNEKLFF

V: TRBV30
size: .
D: .
J: TRBJ2-7
DNA: TGTGCCTGGAGTATTGGTTACGAGCAGTACTTC
CDR3: CAWSIGYEQYF

V: TRBV12-5
size: .
D: TRBD2
J: TRBJ2-3
DNA: TGTGCTAGTCGGGCCGGGACTAGCGGGAGGAACAGCACAGATACGCAGTATTTT
CDR3: CASRAGTSGRNSTDTQYF

V: TRBV9
size: .
D: TRBD2
J: TRBJ2-5
DNA: TGTGCCAGCAGCGTAGCCAGCGGGGGACGGAGGGAGACCCAGTACTTC
CDR3: CASSVASGGRRETQYF

V: TRBV7-6
size: .
D: .
J: TRBJ2-7
DNA: TGTGCCAGCAGCTTAGCGTCGTCCCCAGGGTCAAAACACGAGCAGTACTTC
CDR3: CASSLASSPGSKHEQYF

V: TRBV7-3
size: few
D: .
J: TRBJ1-2
DNA: TGTGCCAGCAGCTTAGGGGACAACTATGGCTACACCTTC
CDR3: CASSLGDNYGYTF

V: TRBV6-1
size: .
D: .
J: TRBJ2-2
DNA: TGTGCCAGCAGGCGGGCAGGGTCAAGAGGGGAGCTGTTTTTT
CDR3: CASRRAGSRGELFF

V: TRBV5-1
size: .
D: TRBD1
J: TRBJ2-7
DNA: TGCGCCAGCAGCTTGGCCGGGACAGGTCTCCTCGAGCAGTACTTC
CDR3: CASSLAGTGLLEQYF

V: TRBV12-3/TRBV12-4
size: .
D: TRBD1
J: TRBJ2-3
DNA: TGTGCCAGCGGGACAGGGGGCGCCCCGGATACGCAGTATTTT
CDR3: CASGTGGAPDTQYF

V: TRBV7-8
size: .
D: TRBD2
J: TRBJ2-1
DNA: TGTGCCAGCTATCCCGGGACTAGCGGCTACAATGAGCAGTTCTTC
CDR3: CASYPGTSGYNEQFF

V: TRBV24-1
size: .
D: TRBD1
J: TRBJ2-7
DNA: TGTGCCACCAGTGATTTGGGGGACAGTTCCTACGAGCAGTACTTC
CDR3: CATSDLGDSSYEQYF

V: TRBV9
size: few
D: .
J: TRBJ2-1
DNA: TGTGCCAGCAGCGCGTTAGGTCCCGTAGGAGATGAGCAGTTCTTC
CDR3: CASSALGPVGDEQFF

V: TRBV20-1
size: few
D: TRBD2
J: TRBJ2-7
DNA: TGCAGTGCCTCTTTCCCGGGACTAGTCTTC
CDR3: CSASFPGLVF

V: TRBV18
size: .
D: TRBD2
J: TRBJ2-1
DNA: TGTGCCAGCTCACCAAGGGCGGGAGGCAATGAGCAGTTCTTC
CDR3: CASSPRAGGNEQFF

V: TRBV18
size: .
D: .
J: TRBJ2-5
DNA: TGTGCCAGCTCACCACCGGTTTGGGAGACCCAGTACTTC
CDR3: CASSPPVWETQYF